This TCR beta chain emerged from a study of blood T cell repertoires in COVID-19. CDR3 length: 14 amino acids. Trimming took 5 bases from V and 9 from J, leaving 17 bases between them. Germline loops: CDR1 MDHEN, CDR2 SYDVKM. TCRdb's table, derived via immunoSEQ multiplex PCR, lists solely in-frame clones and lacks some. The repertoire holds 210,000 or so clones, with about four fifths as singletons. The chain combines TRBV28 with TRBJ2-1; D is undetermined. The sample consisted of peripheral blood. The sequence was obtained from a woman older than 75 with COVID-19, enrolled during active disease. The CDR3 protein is CASSPPSVRSEQFF. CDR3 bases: TGTGCCAGCAGTCCACCGAGCGTCCGTAGTGAGCAGTTCTTC.